Shown below are 11 T cell receptor beta chains from a single sample sequenced in a study of cytomegalovirus exposure and HLA in healthy donors. The study ran its PCR with 60 Vbeta and 13 Jbeta primers. The table came from immunoSEQ multiplex PCR; TCRdb's copy has only in-frame clones and leaves some out. The repertoire includes 150,000 to 200,000 clones, 70% to 90% of them detected once, and 4% to 6% sits in the top ten. Sequencing was done on a sample of PBMCs. These receptors all come from a girl aged 5 to 17 in good health and CMV-seropositive.

The chain couples TRBV15 to TRBJ1-5; no clear D. V was clipped by 5 bases and J by 1 base, with 12 bases between them. Germline V gives CDR1 LNHNV, CDR2 YYDKDF (reference sequence). This CDR3 comprises 15 residues. The DNA of the CDR3 is TGTGCCACCAGCCGGAGGGTGGACAGCAATCAGCCCCAGCATTTT. Its protein product is CATSRRVDSNQPQHF.

V and J are TRBV7-8 and TRBJ1-1, with TRBD1 identical over 10 bases. CDR1 is SGHVS and CDR2 is FQNEAQ in the germline V gene. The J segment lost 5 bases and the V segment lost 5 bases, leaving 14 bases of the junction unmatched. This CDR3 has 17 amino acids. CDR3 in amino acids: CASSGDRGRWVRTEAFF. CDR3 nucleotides: TGTGCCAGCAGCGGAGACAGGGGGCGGTGGGTTAGGACTGAAGCTTTCTTT.

The gene calls are TRBV7-8 and TRBJ1-5, with D uncertain. There are 16 residues in the CDR3. Germline V gives CDR1 SGHVS, CDR2 FQNEAQ. Trimming took off 5 bases at V and 0 bases at J, with 14 bases between the two ends. CDR3 region: CASSPEAPYSNQPQHF. CDR3 in DNA: TGTGCCAGCAGCCCCGAGGCGCCTTATAGCAATCAGCCCCAGCATTTT.

The chain recombines TRBV5-6 with TRBJ1-6; a possible D gene is TRBD1 (6 bases). Germline CDR1 reads SGHDT; CDR2 reads YYEEEE. V was clipped by 4 bases and J by 11 bases, with 25 bases between them. This CDR3 comprises 17 residues. CDR3 nucleotides: TGTGCCAGCAGCCCTCTGGGGGGGGCAGGGGTTTATCCACCCCTCCACTTT. Amino acids: CASSPLGGAGVYPPLHF. Looking up the rest from reference TRBV5-6 and TRBJ1-6 gives the full variable domain: DAGVTQSPTHLIKTRGQQVTLRCSPKSGHDTVSWYQQALGQGPQFIFQYYEEEERQRGNFPDRFSGHQFPNYSSELNVNALLLGDSALYLCASSPLGGAGVYPPLHFGNGTRLTVT.

The chain carries TRBV2 and TRBJ2-5; the D is unclear. The CDR3 contains 14 residues. CDR1 SNHLY and CDR2 FYNNEI come from the germline V gene. V lost 6 bases and J 5 bases, leaving 16 bases between the germline ends. The CDR3 DNA sequence: TGTGCCAGCAGGCCGCGCCTCGAGGCGGAGACCCAGTACTTC. Translating gives CASRPRLEAETQYF.

J is TRBJ1-1 and V is TRBV4-1; a possible D gene is TRBD1 (5 bases). This CDR3 has 14 residues. Germline lookup yields CDR1 MGHRA and CDR2 YSYEKL. V was trimmed by 5 bases and J by 1 base, leaving 11 bases between them. The CDR3 reads CASSLQERNTEAFF. CDR3 in DNA: TGCGCCAGCAGCTTACAGGAGCGGAACACTGAAGCTTTCTTT.

This chain connects TRBV6-6 to TRBJ1-5, with 11 positions matching TRBD1. Germline CDR1 MNHNY, CDR2 SVGAGI (reference sequence). The CDR3 sequence is 16 residues long. The V segment lost 0 bases and the J segment 6 bases; nucleotides outside the gene matches: 4. CDR3 DNA: TGTGCCAGCAGTTACTCTGGGACAGGGGGGAGTCAGCCCCAGCATTTT. The encoded protein is CASSYSGTGGSQPQHF.

The CDR3 loop is CASRGGISGGRSTDTQYF. The CDR3, as DNA: TGTGCCAGCAGGGGCGGGATTAGCGGGGGCCGTAGCACAGATACGCAGTATTTT. The chain is built from TRBV5-4 and TRBJ2-3; 9 bases align to TRBD2. The CDR3 spans 18 residues. Germline loops: CDR1 SGHNT, CDR2 YYREEE (reference sequence). J was trimmed by 0 bases and V by 5 bases; bases with no gene match: 13. Full variable domain (missing parts from reference TRBV5-4 and TRBJ2-3): ETGVTQSPTHLIKTRGQQVTLRCSSQSGHNTVSWYQQALGQGPQFIFQYYREEENGRGNFPPRFSGLQFPNYSSELNVNALELDDSALYLCASRGGISGGRSTDTQYFGPGTRLTVL.

The chain has TRBV5-1 and TRBJ1-2, with D perhaps TRBD1 (5 bases). The germline V gene encodes CDR1 SGHRS and CDR2 YFSETQ. The V end lost 7 bases, the J end lost 8 bases, and 15 bases lay between the germline ends. There are 12 residues in the CDR3. The DNA of the CDR3 is TGCGCCAGCTCCAGGGATTTGGGGGGCTACACCTTC. Translation gives CASSRDLGGYTF.

The V gene is TRBV9, the J gene TRBJ1-1, with 9 bases aligning to TRBD1. The CDR3 totals 15 residues. The V gene's germline CDR1 is SGDLS and CDR2 YYNGEE. Losses at the gene ends were 3 bases for V and 3 bases for J; bases not matched to a gene: 6. Written as DNA, the CDR3 is TGTGCCAGCAGCGACTCAGGACAGGGGTACACTGAAGCTTTCTTT. Translated: CASSDSGQGYTEAFF.

This chain connects TRBV19 to TRBJ1-1; perhaps TRBD1 as D (5 bases). Germline V gene sequence: CDR1 LNHDA, CDR2 SQIVND (reference sequence). The CDR3 consists of 18 residues. V was shortened by 1 base and J by 2 bases, with 20 bases between the two germline ends. The CDR3 loop is CASSIVVGPATGNTEAFF. CDR3 bases: TGTGCCAGTAGTATAGTGGTTGGGCCGGCTACAGGTAACACTGAAGCTTTCTTT.